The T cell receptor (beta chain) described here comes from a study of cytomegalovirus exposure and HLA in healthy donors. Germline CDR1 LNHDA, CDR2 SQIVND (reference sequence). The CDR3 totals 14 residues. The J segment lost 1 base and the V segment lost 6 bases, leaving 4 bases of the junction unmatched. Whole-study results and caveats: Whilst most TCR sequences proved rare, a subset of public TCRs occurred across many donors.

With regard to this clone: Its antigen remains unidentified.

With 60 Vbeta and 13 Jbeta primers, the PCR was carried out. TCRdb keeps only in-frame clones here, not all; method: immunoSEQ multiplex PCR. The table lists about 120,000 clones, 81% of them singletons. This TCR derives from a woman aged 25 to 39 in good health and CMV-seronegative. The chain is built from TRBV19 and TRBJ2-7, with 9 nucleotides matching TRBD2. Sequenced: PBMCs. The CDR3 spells CASRGGLASYEQYF. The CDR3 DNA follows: TGTGCCAGTAGAGGGGGACTAGCATCCTACGAGCAGTACTTC.